Detailed here is one TCR beta chain. V dropped 1 base and J dropped 5; count of bases not matched to a gene: 1. Germline CDR1 is SGHTA and CDR2 is FQGNSA. This CDR3 has 13 residues. The data were taken from a study of shared clonotypes between healthy human individuals. DNA input for the unsorted PBMC replicate PCRs was around 300 ng, tens of thousands of T cell genomes. Ten immunoSEQ deep assay plates were used to sequence unsorted PBMC DNA. Source study methods: With immunoSEQ giving junction-only sequences and no quality scores, filtering differed. Profiling relied on immunoSEQ multiplex PCR, and the TCRdb table lists in-frame clones only, not all of them. The DNA gave D and trimming, while V, J and clone size come from that table. The data hold more than 400,000 clones, with roughly 80% observed a single time. Caucasian adults residing in Nashville, Tennessee made up all the donors.

The source of this sequence is a woman aged 40 to 49 in good health. Some clones in this sample may be carry-over from other donors' samples. The chain combines TRBV7-2 with TRBJ2-7; 8 nucleotides agree with TRBD2. Sequencing was carried out using PBMCs. CDR3 DNA: TGTGCCAGCAGCTTAGTGCGGGAGGACGAGCAGTACTTC. Translating gives CASSLVREDEQYF.